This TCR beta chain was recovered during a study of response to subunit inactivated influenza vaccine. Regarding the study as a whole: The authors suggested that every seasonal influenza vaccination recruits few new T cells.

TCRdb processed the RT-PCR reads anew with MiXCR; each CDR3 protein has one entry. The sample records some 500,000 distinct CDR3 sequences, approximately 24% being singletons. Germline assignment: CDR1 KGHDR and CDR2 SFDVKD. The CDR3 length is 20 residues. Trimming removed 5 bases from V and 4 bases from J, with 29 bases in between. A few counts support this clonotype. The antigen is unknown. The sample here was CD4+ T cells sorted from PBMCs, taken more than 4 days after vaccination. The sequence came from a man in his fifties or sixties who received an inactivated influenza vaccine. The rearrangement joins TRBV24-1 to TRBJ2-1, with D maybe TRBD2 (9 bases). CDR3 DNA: TGTGCCACCAGTGCTGGACAGGGCGTAGCGGGAGCGAGAGGATACAATGAGCAGTTCTTC. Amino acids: CATSAGQGVAGARGYNEQFF.